Included here is one T cell receptor beta chain sequence, with context. The antigen it recognizes is unknown. Base qualities were left out, and no much larger clone turns up one base away. What this sample's time point label stands for: week 35, safety follow-up. Each vaccine dose was 300 ug of a 20-mer mutant IDH1 peptide in Montanide, given subcutaneously with topical imiquimod. Patients were given eight vaccinations, in weeks 1, 3, 5, 7, 11, 15, 19 and 23, which matched visits V03 through V10. The donors had newly diagnosed IDH1-mutant astrocytomas of WHO grade 3 or 4 that showed loss of nuclear ATRX. The samples were drawn from NOA16, a multicentre, single-arm, open-label phase I trial in Germany that tested a mutant IDH1 peptide vaccine in humans for the first time. Genomic DNA for TCRB sequencing was isolated from EDTA blood with the DNeasy Blood and Tissue Kit. The data originate from a study of a mutant IDH1 vaccine in newly diagnosed glioma (TCRdb year 2021). Regarding the complete study: Vaccination started 4-6 weeks after radiotherapy alone, or was given together with temozolomide cycles in the groups whose treatment included chemotherapy. Of the roughly 34 treated patients, around 62% were male and about 40% were female, and the mean age was around 40 years. Before enrollment, most patients had been given radiochemotherapy with temozolomide as standard therapy, while the rest had received either radiotherapy alone or temozolomide alone. The week-35 safety follow-up took place at visit V12, and the week-47 end of study took place at visit V13. Six visits were used for peripheral blood collection: V03 (baseline), V05, V07, V10, V12 and V13. Longitudinal TCRB deep sequencing was done for fewer than 30 treated patients, wherever samples were available for exploratory analyses.

V is cut by 0 bases and J by 13 bases, and the space between the germline ends is 13 bases. The CDR3 holds 12 amino acids from the cysteine to the phenylalanine. Only the CDR3 DNA stays, 36 bases, in frame from base 1. CDR1 and CDR2, per the germline V gene (reference sequence), are WNHNN and SYGVQD. To prepare the library, the immunoSEQ multiplex PCR assay was applied. Following the manufacturer's protocol, the hsTCRB Kit was used to amplify rearranged TCR beta chain sequences. Sequencing of TCRB libraries was carried out on an Illumina MiSeq. The authors' analysis ran thus. The proprietary platform of the kit vendor was used for demultiplexing, trimming and gene mapping. TCRdb carries this immuneACCESS record with in-frame sequences only. Its versions omit some clonotypes, under half of them owing to an unresolved V gene in the studies checked, with the rest unexplained. The DNA was the basis for D and trimming; V, J and clone size are from that table. Here the sample has some 48,000 clones; 75% to 85% occur a single time. Clones ranked in the top ten supply over 9% of the sample.

General findings and caveats noted by the study authors: The authors noted that analyses of patient blood samples could not be reproduced because of sample limitations. Pseudoprogression seemed to be unrelated to changes in the top peripheral T cell clonotypes found by TCRB sequencing. Across multiple MHC alleles, vaccine-induced immune responses were seen in 85% to 95% of patients. PBMC samples for TCRB deep sequencing were selected based on availability.

This receptor chain uses TRBV10-1 and TRBJ2-7; the D gene lacks a confident call. This sequence was found in a man aged 35-49 years with glioma. Sample: PBMCs, taken from a glioma patient whose treatment included an IDH1 peptide vaccine. CDR3 protein: CASSESDRTVYF. The bases read TGCGCCAGCAGTGAGTCGGATAGGACGGTCTACTTC.